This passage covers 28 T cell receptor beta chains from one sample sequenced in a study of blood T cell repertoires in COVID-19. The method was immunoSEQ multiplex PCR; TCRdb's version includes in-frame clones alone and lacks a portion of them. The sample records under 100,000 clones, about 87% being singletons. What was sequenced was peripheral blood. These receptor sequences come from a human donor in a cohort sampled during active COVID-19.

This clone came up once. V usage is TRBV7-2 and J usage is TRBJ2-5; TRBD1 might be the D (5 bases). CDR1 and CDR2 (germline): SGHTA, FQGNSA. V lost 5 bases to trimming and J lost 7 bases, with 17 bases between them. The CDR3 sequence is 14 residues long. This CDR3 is CASSPGVPRATQYF. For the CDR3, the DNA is TGTGCCAGCAGCCCTGGGGTACCCAGGGCGACCCAGTACTTC. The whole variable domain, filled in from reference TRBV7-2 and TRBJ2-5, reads GAGVSQSPSNKVTEKGKDVELRCDPISGHTALYWYRQSLGQGLEFLIYFQGNSAPDKSGLPSDRFSAERTGGSVSTLTIQRTQQEDSAVYLCASSPGVPRATQYFGPGTRLLVL.

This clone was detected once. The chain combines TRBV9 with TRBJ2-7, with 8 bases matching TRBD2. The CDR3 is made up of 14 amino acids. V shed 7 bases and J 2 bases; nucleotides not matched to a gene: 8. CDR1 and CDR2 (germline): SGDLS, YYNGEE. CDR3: CASAGRDATYEQYF. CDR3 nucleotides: TGTGCCAGCGCCGGGAGGGATGCCACCTACGAGCAGTACTTC. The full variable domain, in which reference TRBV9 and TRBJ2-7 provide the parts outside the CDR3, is DSGVTQTPKHLITATGQRVTLRCSPRSGDLSVYWYQQSLDQGLQFLIQYYNGEERAKGNILERFSAQQFPDLHSELNLSSLELGDSALYFCASAGRDATYEQYFGPGTRLTVT.

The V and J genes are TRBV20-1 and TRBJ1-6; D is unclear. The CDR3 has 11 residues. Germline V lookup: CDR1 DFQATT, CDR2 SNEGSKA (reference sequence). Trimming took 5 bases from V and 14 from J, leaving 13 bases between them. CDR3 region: CSADRVGTLHF. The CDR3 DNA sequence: TGCAGTGCTGACCGGGTCGGGACCCTCCACTTT.

CDR3 coding DNA: TGTGCCAGCAGTTACGGAGGCGGTGGCACTGAAGCTTTCTTT. It codes for CASSYGGGGTEAFF. V is TRBV6-6 and J is TRBJ1-1, with D unresolved. With 2 bases removed from V and 4 bases from J, the gap between germline ends came to 11 bases. The germline V gene has CDR1 MNHNY and CDR2 SVGAGI (reference sequence). The CDR3 is 14 amino acids.

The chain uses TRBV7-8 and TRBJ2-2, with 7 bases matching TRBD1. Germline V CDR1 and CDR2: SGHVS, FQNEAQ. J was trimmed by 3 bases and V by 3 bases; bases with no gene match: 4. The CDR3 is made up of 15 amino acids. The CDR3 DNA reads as TGTGCCAGCAGCTTTTTACAGGGGTACACCGGGGAGCTGTTTTTT. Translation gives CASSFLQGYTGELFF.

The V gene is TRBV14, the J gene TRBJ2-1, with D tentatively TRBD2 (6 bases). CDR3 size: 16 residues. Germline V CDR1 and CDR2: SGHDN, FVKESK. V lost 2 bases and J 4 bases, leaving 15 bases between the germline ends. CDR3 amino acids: CASSQRAGGGYNEQFF. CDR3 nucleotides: TGTGCCAGCAGCCAAAGGGCCGGGGGAGGTTACAATGAGCAGTTCTTC.

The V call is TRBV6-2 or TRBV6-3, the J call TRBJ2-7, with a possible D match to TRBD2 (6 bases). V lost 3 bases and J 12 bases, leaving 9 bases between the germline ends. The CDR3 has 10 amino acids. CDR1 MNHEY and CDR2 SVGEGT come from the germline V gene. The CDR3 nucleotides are TGTGCCAGCAGTTATGGGAGGATGTACTTC. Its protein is CASSYGRMYF.

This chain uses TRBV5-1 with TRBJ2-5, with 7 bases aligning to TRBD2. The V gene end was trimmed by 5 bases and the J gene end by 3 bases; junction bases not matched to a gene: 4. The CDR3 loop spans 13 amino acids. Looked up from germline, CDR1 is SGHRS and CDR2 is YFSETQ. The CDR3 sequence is CASREGTKETQYF. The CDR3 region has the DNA TGCGCCAGCAGGGAGGGGACTAAAGAGACCCAGTACTTC.

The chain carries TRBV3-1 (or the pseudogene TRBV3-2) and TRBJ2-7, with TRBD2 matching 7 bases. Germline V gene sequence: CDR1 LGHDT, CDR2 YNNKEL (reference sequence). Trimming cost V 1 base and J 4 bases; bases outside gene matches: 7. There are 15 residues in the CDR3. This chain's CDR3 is CASSQGPGGLYEQYF. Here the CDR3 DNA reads TGTGCCAGCAGCCAAGGACCGGGGGGTCTGTACGAGCAGTACTTC.

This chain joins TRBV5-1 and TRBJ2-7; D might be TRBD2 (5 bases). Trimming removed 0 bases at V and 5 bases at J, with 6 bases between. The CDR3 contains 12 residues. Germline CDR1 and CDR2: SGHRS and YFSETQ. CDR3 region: CASSLAGNEQYF. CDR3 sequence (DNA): TGCGCCAGCAGCTTGGCCGGGAACGAGCAGTACTTC. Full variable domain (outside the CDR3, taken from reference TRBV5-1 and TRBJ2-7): KAGVTQTPRYLIKTRGQQVTLSCSPISGHRSVSWYQQTPGQGLQFLFEYFSETQRNKGNFPGRFSGRQFSNSRSEMNVSTLELGDSALYLCASSLAGNEQYFGPGTRLTVT.

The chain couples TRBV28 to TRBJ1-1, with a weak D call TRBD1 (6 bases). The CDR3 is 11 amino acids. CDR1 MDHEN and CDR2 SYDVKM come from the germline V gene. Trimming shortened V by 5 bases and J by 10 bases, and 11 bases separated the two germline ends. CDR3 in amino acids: CASSTQGGAFF. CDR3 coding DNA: TGTGCCAGCAGTACACAGGGTGGAGCTTTCTTT.

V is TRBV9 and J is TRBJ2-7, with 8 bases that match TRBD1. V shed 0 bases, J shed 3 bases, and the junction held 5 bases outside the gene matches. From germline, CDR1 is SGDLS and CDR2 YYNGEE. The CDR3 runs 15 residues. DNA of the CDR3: TGTGCCAGCAGCGTAGCGGCAGGGGGCAGCTACGAGCAGTACTTC. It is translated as CASSVAAGGSYEQYF.

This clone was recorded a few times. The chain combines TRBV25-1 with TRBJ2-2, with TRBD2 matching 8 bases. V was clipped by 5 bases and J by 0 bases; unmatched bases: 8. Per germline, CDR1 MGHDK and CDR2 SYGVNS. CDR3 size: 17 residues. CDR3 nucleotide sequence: TGTGCCAGCAGTCCACCCCGGGGGGGTGCGAACACCGGGGAGCTGTTTTTT. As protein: CASSPPRGGANTGELFF.

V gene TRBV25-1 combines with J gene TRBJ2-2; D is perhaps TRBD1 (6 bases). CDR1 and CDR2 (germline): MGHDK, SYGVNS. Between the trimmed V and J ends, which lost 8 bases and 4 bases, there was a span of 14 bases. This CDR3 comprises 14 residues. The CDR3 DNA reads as TGTGCCAGCGAACCTACAGGGCTCACCGGGGAGCTGTTTTTT. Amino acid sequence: CASEPTGLTGELFF. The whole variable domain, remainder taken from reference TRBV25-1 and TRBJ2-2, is EADIYQTPRYLVIGTGKKITLECSQTMGHDKMYWYQQDPGMELHLIHYSYGVNSTEKGDLSSESTVSRIRTEHFPLTLESARPSHTSQYLCASEPTGLTGELFFGEGSRLTVL.

CDR3 protein: CASSSDRVKTQYF. The DNA for the CDR3 is TGTGCCAGCAGTTCGGACAGGGTGAAGACCCAGTACTTC. The chain carries TRBV6-5 and TRBJ2-5, with 8 bases aligning to TRBD1. The germline CDR1 and CDR2 sequences are MNHEY and SVGAGI. V lost 4 bases to trimming and J lost 6 bases; unmatched junction nucleotides: 4. This CDR3 has 13 residues.

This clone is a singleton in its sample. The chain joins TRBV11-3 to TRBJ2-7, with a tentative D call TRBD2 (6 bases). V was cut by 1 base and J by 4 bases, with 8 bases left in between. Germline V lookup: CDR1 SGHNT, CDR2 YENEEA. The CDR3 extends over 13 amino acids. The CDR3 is CASSLAAGYEQYF. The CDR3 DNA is TGTGCCAGCAGCTTAGCGGCGGGGTACGAGCAGTACTTC.

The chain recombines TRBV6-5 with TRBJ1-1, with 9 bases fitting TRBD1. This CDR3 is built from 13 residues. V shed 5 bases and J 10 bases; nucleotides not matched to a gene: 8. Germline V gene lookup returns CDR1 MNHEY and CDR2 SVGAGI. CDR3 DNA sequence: TGTGCCAGCAGTCCTACAGGGGGCAGAGGAGCTTTCTTT. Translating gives CASSPTGGRGAFF.

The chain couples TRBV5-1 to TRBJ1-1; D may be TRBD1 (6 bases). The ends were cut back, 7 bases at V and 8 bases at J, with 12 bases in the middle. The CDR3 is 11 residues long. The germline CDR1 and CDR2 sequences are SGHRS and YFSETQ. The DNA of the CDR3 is TGCGCCAGCCGGACAGAAACCGAAGCTTTCTTT. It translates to CASRTETEAFF.

CDR3 coding DNA: TGTGCCAGCAGCTTGGGAGGCGGGGGGGCCTCGGGAGATACGCAGTATTTT. Its protein product is CASSLGGGGASGDTQYF. The chain recombines TRBV5-4 with TRBJ2-3; 9 bases agree with TRBD2. The CDR3 runs 17 residues. The trim removed 0 bases at V and 5 bases at J, leaving 10 bases unmatched. Per germline, CDR1 SGHNT and CDR2 YYREEE (reference sequence).

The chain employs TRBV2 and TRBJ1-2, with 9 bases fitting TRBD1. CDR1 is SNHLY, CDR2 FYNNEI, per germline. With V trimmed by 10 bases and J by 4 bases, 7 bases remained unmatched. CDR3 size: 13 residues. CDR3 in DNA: TGTGCCAACGACAGGGGGAGAGGCTATGGCTACACCTTC. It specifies CANDRGRGYGYTF.

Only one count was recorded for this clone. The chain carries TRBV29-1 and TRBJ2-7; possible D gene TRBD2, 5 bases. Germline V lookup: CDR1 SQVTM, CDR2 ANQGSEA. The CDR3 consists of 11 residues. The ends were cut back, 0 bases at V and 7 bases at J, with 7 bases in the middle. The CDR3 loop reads CSVEDPGEQYF. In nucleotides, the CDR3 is TGCAGCGTTGAAGATCCGGGGGAGCAGTACTTC.

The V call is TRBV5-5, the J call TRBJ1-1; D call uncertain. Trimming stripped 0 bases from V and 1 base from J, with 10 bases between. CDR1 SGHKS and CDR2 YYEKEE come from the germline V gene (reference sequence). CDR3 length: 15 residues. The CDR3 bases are TGTGCCAGCAGCTTGGGGGCAGCGGGGAACACTGAAGCTTTCTTT. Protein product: CASSLGAAGNTEAFF.

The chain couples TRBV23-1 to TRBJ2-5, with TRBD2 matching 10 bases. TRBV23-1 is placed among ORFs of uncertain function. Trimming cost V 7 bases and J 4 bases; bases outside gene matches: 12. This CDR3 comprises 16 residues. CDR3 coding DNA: TGCGCCAGCAACTGTAGTAGCGGGGGGTTCATAGAGACCCAGTACTTC. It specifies CASNCSSGGFIETQYF.

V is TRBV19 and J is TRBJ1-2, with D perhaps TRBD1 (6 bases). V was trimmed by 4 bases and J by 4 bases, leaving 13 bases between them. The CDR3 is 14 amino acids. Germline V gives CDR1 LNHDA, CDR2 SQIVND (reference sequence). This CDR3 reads CASSTTQGPYGYTF. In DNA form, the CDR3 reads TGTGCCAGTAGTACGACACAGGGCCCCTATGGCTACACCTTC.

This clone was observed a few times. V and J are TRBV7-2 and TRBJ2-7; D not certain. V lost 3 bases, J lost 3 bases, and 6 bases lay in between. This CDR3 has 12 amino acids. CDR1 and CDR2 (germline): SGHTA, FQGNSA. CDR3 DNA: TGTGCCAGCAGCTTTCCAGGCTACGAGCAGTACTTC. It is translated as CASSFPGYEQYF.

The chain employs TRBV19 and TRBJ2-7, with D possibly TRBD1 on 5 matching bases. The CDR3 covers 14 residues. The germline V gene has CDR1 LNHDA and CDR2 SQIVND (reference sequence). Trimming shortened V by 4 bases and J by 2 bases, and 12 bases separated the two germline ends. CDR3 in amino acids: CASSKSDTPYEQYF. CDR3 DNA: TGTGCCAGTAGTAAGTCGGACACACCCTACGAGCAGTACTTC.

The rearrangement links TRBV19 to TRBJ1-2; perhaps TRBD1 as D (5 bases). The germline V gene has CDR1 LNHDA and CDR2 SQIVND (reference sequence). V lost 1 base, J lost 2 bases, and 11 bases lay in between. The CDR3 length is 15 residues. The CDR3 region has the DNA TGTGCCAGTAGTATAGCCGTCCACAGGAACTATGGCTACACCTTC. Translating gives CASSIAVHRNYGYTF.

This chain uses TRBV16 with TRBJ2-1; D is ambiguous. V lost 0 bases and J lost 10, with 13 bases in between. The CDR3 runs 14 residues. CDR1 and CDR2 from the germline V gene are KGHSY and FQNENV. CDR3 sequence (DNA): TGTGCCAGCAGCCAATCTGACTCGCCGAAGGAGCAGTTCTTC. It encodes CASSQSDSPKEQFF.